One T cell receptor (beta chain) is described in this entry. No antigen is known for it. Base qualities are missing; no much larger clone stands one base away. This specimen comes from a study of cytomegalovirus exposure and HLA in healthy donors (dated by TCRdb to between 2016 and 2019). As for the study more broadly: An earlier analysis of approximately 600 of the donors reported about 290 Gb of sequence data and 117 million unique TCR beta sequences from 190 million or so T cells. Roughly 300 gigabases of sequencing data and around 88 million unique TCR sequences made up an early release that covered around 640 HLA-typed donors. Among the roughly 370 genotyped donors, around 81% belonged to the genetic ancestry cluster associated with self-reported Caucasian donors. The aim of the study was to test whether cataloging public T cell receptors could identify signatures of past pathogen exposure. The study profiled the T cell repertoires of under 850 subjects by immunosequencing and related them to cytomegalovirus serostatus. In addition to the first cohort of roughly 700 subjects, a separate validation cohort of approximately 120 different subjects was used. The study combined high-throughput TCR immunosequencing, statistical association of individual TCRs with disease status, and machine learning to predict cytomegalovirus infection status. A later analysis re-analyzed previously published TCR beta repertoires from roughly 630 donors and added high-resolution HLA genotyping to study TCR occurrence patterns. The later analysis used no new phenotypic data to find candidate immune exposures, relying instead on TCR beta sequences and their occurrence across donors. An earlier analysis of around 540 of the donors applied high-throughput TCR beta sequencing to assess whether each TCR beta V gene segment acted as functional or pseudogenic. Alongside the repertoire data, information on donor age, sex, ethnicity and CMV serostatus was compiled. In a later genetic analysis, genome-wide SNP genotypes for 398 of the 666 donors were used, and that subset was treated as a discovery cohort. Every repertoire in the discovery cohort had been generated on one and the same sequencing platform. HLA typing included class I and class II loci at four-digit resolution. The number of typed donors differed by locus: roughly 629-630 for A, B, C, DRB1 and DQB1; 500 to 550 for DQA1; 606 for DPA1; and about 450 for DPB1. About five DR-DQ haplotypes were handled as single units for association and clustering, since linkage in the cohort was strong. On average, about 240,000 unique TCR beta nucleotide sequences were sequenced per donor among 398 genotyped donors of the cohort, with approximately 18% of those sequences being non-productive.

Broad study findings and their caveats: A further reported finding was that TCR beta sequences accurately predicted the HLA-A and HLA-B alleles for most subjects in the first cohort. In the study, approximately 160 TCR beta chains were listed as associated with cytomegalovirus. Some IMGT-functional V segments, including TRBV6-2 and TRBV6-3, could not be told apart with the 87-base-pair reads, so those segments were excluded. In a later genetic analysis, fewer N-insertions in productive TCRs were reported among donors in an Asian-associated ancestry cluster than the approximately 710-donor mean. A later genetic analysis associated a missense DCLRE1C variant with V-gene and J-gene trimming of TCR beta chains, and an independent cohort replicated the association. According to the authors, the approach could potentially be generalized to other disease states and immunological phenotypes. A later analysis found that most CMV-associated TCR beta chains appeared HLA-restricted, with HLA associations seemingly driven largely by CMV exposure. Cytomegalovirus status was reported to be diagnosed by the classifier with high specificity and sensitivity in both the original and validation cohorts. According to a later analysis, parvovirus B19, influenza, CMV and Epstein-Barr virus appeared linked to several top co-occurrence clusters. Because HLA typing was unavailable for some donors at each locus, only the typed subset was used in association tests. Immune exposure information for the cohort was limited to CMV serostatus. Sequencing depth was assumed to be roughly uniform across donors in the presence/absence analyses, though that assumption may not hold. Because counts were too low, seventeen rarely observed V segments, including chromosome 9 orphons, were excluded from the earlier analysis of a few hundred of the donors. Linkage disequilibrium might explain the correlated functional status among segregating V segments, but an unknown experimental factor could not be excluded. In vitro tests confirmed that a few of the cytomegalovirus-associated TCR beta chains recognize cytomegalovirus antigens. When HLA alleles, especially DR and DQ, strongly co-occurred, TCR associations were difficult to assign to individual alleles. A cluster of highly shared sequence variants was judged likely to be a technical artifact of the sequencing pipeline. Across donors, most TCR sequences were observed very rarely, whereas some public TCRs were present in many individuals. In a later analysis, HLA-associated TCR beta chains showed more clonal expansion and lower generation probabilities than non-associated chains that were equally common. The cohort was sequenced for TCR beta chains only, and without alpha or paired-chain data the features that could be detected were limited. At a false discovery rate of 0.05, a later analysis linked around 15,000 TCR beta sequences to specific HLA alleles. In a later analysis, TCR association rates were found to vary across HLA loci, with the most associated TCRs seen for DRB1 alleles and the fewest for HLA-C alleles. Broadly in line with IMGT annotations, most TCR beta V segments showed up in productive rearrangements about 90% or about 30% of the time in an earlier analysis of about 500 of the donors.

Relative to germline, V is 6 bases shorter and J is 3 bases shorter, with 12 bases between their ends. The germline V gene specifies SGHTA as CDR1 and FQGNSA as CDR2. The CDR3 runs 13 amino acids, cysteine and phenylalanine included. The CDR3 DNA has 39 bases and is translated from base 1. The library was prepared using the immunoSEQ multiplex PCR assay. For the multiplex PCR, a mixture combining 60 forward primers for TCR Vbeta segments and 13 reverse primers for TCR Jbeta segments was used. A multiplex PCR assay on genomic DNA amplified the CDR3 region of rearranged TCR beta genes. Amplified TCR beta libraries were sequenced as 87-base-pair reads on the Illumina HiSeq System. The authors' pipeline ran thus. A later analysis tallied 75 million to 95 million unique TCR beta chains across the 640 or so repertoires, and roughly 11 million of those chains were shared by two or more donors. A nearest-neighbor algorithm error-corrected the raw reads and collapsed the reads into unique sequences, merging closely related sequences to remove PCR and sequencing errors. CDR3 sequences were aligned to IMGT reference sequences to assign V, D and J gene segments. For a sequence to be retained, a match of at least six nucleotides to both a V gene segment and a J gene segment was required. A rearrangement counted as productive if the CDR3 had no stop codons and remained in frame with V and J, and every other rearrangement counted as non-productive. Following IMGT convention, CDR3 was defined as the stretch from the second conserved V-encoded cysteine to the conserved J-encoded phenylalanine. In an earlier analysis of 500 to 650 of the donors, sequences lacking an unambiguous match to a single V gene segment were excluded. An earlier analysis of 587 of the donors classified V segments as functional when productive rearrangements were above 56.7% and as segregating when the standard deviation between donors was above 5%. A statistical classification framework was developed to diagnose cytomegalovirus status using the catalog of TCR beta chain sequences. In a later analysis, V and J genes were assigned by comparing TCR nucleotide sequences against IMGT/GENE-DB human TR gene sequences. A later analysis assigned CDR3 sequences and most-parsimonious VDJ recombination scenarios with the TCRdist pipeline. In a later analysis, each TCR beta chain was defined by its CDR3 amino acid sequence together with its V-gene family, and reads without a unique V-gene family were excluded. To address suspected cross-contamination and a sequencing artifact, a later analysis removed roughly 580 highly shared, low-generation-probability nucleotide sequences. In a later analysis, a clonal expansion index for each public chain was calculated from normalized within-repertoire ranks of inferred template counts. Generation probabilities in a later analysis came from a VDJ recombination model fitted to out-of-frame rearrangements, and those results were checked against IGoR. In a later analysis, hypergeometric tests were used to score TCR-TCR, TCR-HLA and TCR-CMV co-occurrence, with a repertoire-size bias correction applied to TCR pairs. In a later analysis, false discovery rates were estimated by permuting HLA or CMV assignments 20 times. In a later analysis, co-occurring TCRs were grouped with DBSCAN, and TCRdist sequence similarity was added when clustering was performed within HLA-allele-positive subsets. Co-occurrence clustering excluded repertoires with fewer than 30,000 or more than 120,000 public chains, plus five with anomalous nucleotide sharing. TCRdb mirrors the immuneACCESS table, restricted to in-frame sequences. Some clones are absent from its copies; in checked studies, under half trace to an unresolved V gene, and the reason for the others is unknown. D and trimming come from the DNA, and the V and J calls and clone size come from that table. The sample contains roughly 180,000 clones, approximately 80% of them found a single time. The ten largest clones capture approximately 0.76% of the sample.

The cohort comprised around 700 healthy bone marrow donors. At the time of sampling, every cohort member was nominally healthy, though immune exposures that went unrecorded were likely present. The donor was CMV seronegative and belonged to the group of 352 seronegative cohort members. Each donor provided a peripheral blood sample, and peripheral blood mononuclear cells were used for TCR beta sequencing. Genomic DNA extraction from the blood cell samples was performed with the Qiagen DNeasy Blood Extraction Kit. The clonotype comes from a female donor in good health and CMV-seronegative. The V gene is TRBV7-2 and the J gene is TRBJ2-7; the D segment cannot be called with confidence. The sample was PBMCs. CDR3 protein: CASRPDSLYEQYF. The bases read TGTGCCAGCAGGCCAGACTCTCTCTACGAGCAGTACTTC.